One sample yielded the 16 T cell receptor beta chains listed below, sequenced in a study of vaccination effects on CD4 cells after COVID-19. Viral peptide pools were used in the ViraFEST assay to expand antigen-specific CD4+ T cells, and sequencing came afterward. The culture ran for roughly 10 days before CD4+ T cells were isolated. Nucleocapsid antibodies were negative in the vaccine recipients, who had never had SARS-CoV-2 infection. Profiled with immunoSEQ multiplex PCR; TCRdb holds only in-frame clones, not every one. The repertoire has 50,000 to 60,000 clones, 55% to 75% of them found once; the top ten carry around 17%. Which antigens these TCRs recognize remains unknown. The specimen comprised CD4+ T cells from PBMCs cultured with SARS-CoV-2 spike peptides, sampled before COVID-19 vaccination. The receptor set was obtained from a human donor who received a COVID-19 vaccine.

The rearrangement links TRBV9 to TRBJ2-3; 7 nucleotides agree with TRBD2. V was pared by 0 bases and J by 4 bases, with 8 bases of the junction left unmatched. This CDR3 is built from 16 residues. Germline V gives CDR1 SGDLS, CDR2 YYNGEE. The CDR3 bases are TGTGCCAGCAGCGTAGGTTTCAGCGGGGCGTCAGATACGCAGTATTTT. Translation gives CASSVGFSGASDTQYF.

The chain combines TRBV18 with TRBJ2-4; D gene uncertain. V lost 3 bases, J lost 0 bases, and 6 bases lay in between. CDR3 length equals 14 residues. Per the germline V gene, CDR1 is KGHSH and CDR2 is LQKENI. CDR3 in DNA: TGTGCCAGCTCACCCGCCGGAGCCAAAAACATTCAGTACTTC. Amino acids: CASSPAGAKNIQYF.

This clone was seen once. This sequence joins TRBV5-1 and TRBJ2-3, with a possible D match to TRBD1 (6 bases). The germline V gene has CDR1 SGHRS and CDR2 YFSETQ. The CDR3 consists of 14 residues. V was trimmed by 4 bases and J by 3 bases, leaving 12 bases between them. In nucleotides, the CDR3 is TGCGCCAGCAGCCAGGGACATTCGACAGATACGCAGTATTTT. It yields the protein CASSQGHSTDTQYF.

A single count supports this clone. The junction departs from the called germline gene at one end, perhaps through a read error. The genes are TRBV11-3 and TRBJ1-1; tentative D call: TRBD1 (6 bases). The CDR3 has 13 residues. CDR1 SGHNT and CDR2 YENEEA come from the germline V gene. The chain's CDR3 is CASSLEGGTEAFF. DNA of the CDR3: TGTGCCAGCAGTTTAGAGGGGGGGACTGAAGCTTTCTTT.

This clone was seen a few times. Here the CDR3 reads CAIRTTGSSYEQYF. CDR3 coding DNA: TGTGCCATCAGAACGACAGGGAGCTCCTACGAGCAGTACTTC. This sequence joins TRBV10-3 and TRBJ2-7; 7 bases map to TRBD1. Unmatched junction bases numbered 5, after V lost 6 bases and J lost 0 bases. This CDR3 contains 14 residues. In germline, CDR1 is ENHRY, CDR2 SYGVKD.

This clone was observed a single time. The chain carries TRBV2 and TRBJ2-3; D might be TRBD1 (7 bases). Between the trimmed V and J ends, which lost 2 bases and 2 bases, there was a span of 17 bases. Germline CDR1 is SNHLY and CDR2 is FYNNEI. This CDR3 spans 17 amino acids. CDR3: CASSELGGTDHTDTQYF. CDR3 in DNA: TGTGCCAGCAGTGAACTAGGCGGGACAGACCACACAGATACGCAGTATTTT. Using reference TRBV2 and TRBJ2-3 for the parts outside the CDR3, the full variable domain is EPEVTQTPSHQVTQMGQEVILRCVPISNHLYFYWYRQILGQKVEFLVSFYNNEISEKSEIFDDQFSVERPDGSNFTLKIRSTKLEDSAMYFCASSELGGTDHTDTQYFGPGTRLTVL.

V gene TRBV11-2 combines with J gene TRBJ1-2; the D is unclear. Germline V gives CDR1 SGHAT, CDR2 FQNNGV. Trimming took off 0 bases at V and 7 bases at J, with 15 bases between the two ends. This CDR3 region has 15 residues. CDR3: CASSLDYRRRGGYTF. The CDR3 nucleotides are TGTGCCAGCAGCTTAGATTACCGGCGGCGAGGTGGCTACACCTTC.

The rearrangement links TRBV7-2 to TRBJ1-5, with D perhaps TRBD1 (6 bases). Trimming removed 4 bases from V and 6 bases from J, with 13 bases in between. CDR3 length equals 14 residues. From germline, CDR1 is SGHTA and CDR2 FQGNSA. The CDR3 loop reads CASSSLGGGQPQHF. The CDR3 DNA is TGTGCCAGCAGCTCCCTAGGGGGAGGTCAGCCCCAGCATTTT.

The chain is built from TRBV6-6 and TRBJ2-7; D not resolved. With 8 bases removed from V and 6 bases from J, the gap between germline ends came to 11 bases. The CDR3 sequence is 11 residues long. Germline loops: CDR1 MNHNY, CDR2 SVGAGI (reference sequence). In DNA form, the CDR3 reads TGTGCCAGCTATAGTCGCCTCGAGCAGTACTTC. Translated: CASYSRLEQYF.

The chain recombines TRBV5-4 with TRBJ2-7, with D unclear. This CDR3 is built from 16 residues. Germline V gene data show CDR1 as SGHNT and CDR2 as YYREEE (reference sequence). V gave up 0 bases and J gave up 1 base, with 14 bases separating them. The CDR3 DNA sequence: TGTGCCAGCAGCTTGGTTTCAGGTGCTATATCCTACGAGCAGTACTTC. Translated: CASSLVSGAISYEQYF.

The rearrangement joins TRBV29-1 to TRBJ1-2; D is possibly TRBD1 (5 bases). V lost 6 bases, J lost 4 bases, and 15 bases lay in between. This CDR3 is 13 amino acids long. Germline assignment: CDR1 SQVTM and CDR2 ANQGSEA. The chain's CDR3 is CSVVPQEGYGYTF. The CDR3 coding sequence is TGCAGCGTCGTCCCACAGGAGGGCTATGGCTACACCTTC.

This clone was seen only a few times. The V gene is TRBV19, the J gene TRBJ1-5; 9 bases agree with TRBD1. The CDR3 runs to 16 residues. CDR1 and CDR2 from the germline V gene are LNHDA and SQIVND (reference sequence). Trimming cost V 5 bases and J 5 bases; bases outside gene matches: 10. The CDR3 loop is CASSSPGTGSYQPQHF. CDR3 nucleotide sequence: TGTGCCAGTAGTTCACCCGGGACAGGGTCGTATCAGCCCCAGCATTTT.

This clone was seen only once. This chain connects TRBV13 to TRBJ1-1; D is ambiguous. CDR1 and CDR2 from the germline V gene are PRHDT and FYEKMQ (reference sequence). With 1 base removed from V and 4 bases from J, the gap between germline ends came to 10 bases. CDR3 length: 14 amino acids. The CDR3 reads CASSLDRGVTEAFF. The CDR3 nucleotides are TGTGCCAGCAGCTTAGATCGGGGTGTCACTGAAGCTTTCTTT.

The V and J genes are TRBV29-1 and TRBJ2-5, with 8 bases matching TRBD2. The germline CDR1 and CDR2 sequences are SQVTM and ANQGSEA. The CDR3 is 14 amino acids. The junction had 13 bases not matched to a gene; V was cut back by 8 bases and J by 5 bases. The CDR3 DNA reads TGCAGCTCACGTGGGGTAGCGGGGCGTGAGACCCAGTACTTC. Its protein product is CSSRGVAGRETQYF.

This clone has only a few counts. The rearrangement links TRBV7-9 to TRBJ1-4; D is perhaps TRBD1 (5 bases). V gave up 6 bases and J gave up 4 bases, with 12 bases separating them. CDR3 length equals 14 residues. Germline V gene sequence: CDR1 SEHNR, CDR2 FQNEAQ (reference sequence). The CDR3 DNA follows: TGTGCCAGCAGACCCGGGACCCATAATGAAAAACTGTTTTTT. Its translation is CASRPGTHNEKLFF. The whole variable domain, filled in from reference TRBV7-9 and TRBJ1-4, reads DTGVSQNPRHKITKRGQNVTFRCDPISEHNRLYWYRQTLGQGPEFLTYFQNEAQLEKSRLLSDRFSAERPKGSFSTLEIQRTEQGDSAMYLCASRPGTHNEKLFFGSGTQLSVL.

This chain joins TRBV5-4 and TRBJ2-2, with 13 bases that match TRBD2. Per germline, CDR1 SGHNT and CDR2 YYREEE (reference sequence). The CDR3 is made up of 17 amino acids. V lost 0 bases to trimming and J lost 6 bases; unmatched junction nucleotides: 5. CDR3 protein: CASSLGPGLAGSGELFF. The CDR3, as DNA: TGTGCCAGCAGCTTGGGACCGGGACTAGCGGGGTCCGGGGAGCTGTTTTTT.